This T cell receptor beta chain is from a study of blood T cells in healthy people across ages. Primed by a sample-barcoded 5' primer and a J-beta primer mix, a second PCR proceeded for about 7 to 11 cycles. TCRdb reprocessed the 5' RACE reads via MiXCR and lists one record per CDR3 protein. The sample shows some 550,000 distinct CDR3 sequences, around 50% of them seen only once. Concerning this clonotype itself: Its antigen is as yet unknown.

Study-level findings and limits: More naive CD4+ cells and higher diversity were found in long-lived than in aged donors.

The CDR3 loop spans 12 amino acids. In germline, CDR1 is SNHLY, CDR2 FYNNEI. Trimming removed 2 bases at V and 4 bases at J, with 3 bases between. Peripheral blood was drawn, around 9.5 milliliters per donor. V usage is TRBV2 and J usage is TRBJ2-1, with D uncertain. The sequence was collected from a man older than 75 in good health. Sequenced sample: blood. The CDR3 protein is CASSERYNEQFF. In DNA form, the CDR3 reads TGTGCCAGCAGTGAAAGGTACAATGAGCAGTTCTTC.